This T cell receptor (beta chain) came from a study of blood T cell repertoires in COVID-19. Background on the study: Sample material is recorded as cDNA or gDNA derived from T cells, B-cell-depleted T cells, or PBMCs.

The table came from immunoSEQ multiplex PCR; TCRdb's copy has only in-frame clones and leaves some out. The sample consists of roughly 57,000 clones, 70% to 90% of them appearing once. Germline V gives CDR1 MNHEY, CDR2 SVGEGT. CDR3 length: 19 amino acids. Trimming cost V 5 bases and J 2 bases, with 25 bases left between them. The rearrangement links TRBV6-2 or TRBV6-3 to TRBJ1-5; a possible D gene is TRBD1 (6 bases). This TCR came from a human donor in a cohort sampled during active COVID-19. Sequencing used peripheral blood. This chain's CDR3 is CASSQRLGAGWIGNQPQHF. In DNA, the CDR3 is TGTGCCAGCAGTCAAAGGTTGGGGGCTGGTTGGATTGGCAATCAGCCCCAGCATTTT.